This TCR beta chain was identified in a study of T cell responses to AZD1222 COVID-19 vaccine. Points from the study as a whole: Sampling that yielded the repertoires occurred only after the peak T cell response. Baseline serostatus was positive in only six AZD1222 recipients. Donors in the cohort were predominantly white British and more often female, and clonal diversity was possibly underestimated. Across the whole spike, CD4 TCRs peaked at regions 160-218 and 743-854.

CDR3 length: 16 amino acids. The V end was cut by 4 bases, the J end by 5 bases, with 21 bases between. Germline loops: CDR1 SGHRS, CDR2 YFSETQ. TCRdb's copy holds only in-frame clones and misses some; the assay was immunoSEQ multiplex PCR. The table lists 110,000 to 150,000 clones, less than 95% of them singletons. Note on this clone: The target antigen is unknown.

The chain uses TRBV5-1 and TRBJ2-5, with TRBD2 as a possible D gene (5 bases). The sequence came from an adult in good health. Sequenced material: peripheral blood, taken on day 0 of AZD1222 vaccination. This CDR3 reads CASSPPFSAPLETQYF. The CDR3 bases are TGCGCCAGCAGCCCCCCCTTTAGCGCCCCCCTGGAGACCCAGTACTTC.